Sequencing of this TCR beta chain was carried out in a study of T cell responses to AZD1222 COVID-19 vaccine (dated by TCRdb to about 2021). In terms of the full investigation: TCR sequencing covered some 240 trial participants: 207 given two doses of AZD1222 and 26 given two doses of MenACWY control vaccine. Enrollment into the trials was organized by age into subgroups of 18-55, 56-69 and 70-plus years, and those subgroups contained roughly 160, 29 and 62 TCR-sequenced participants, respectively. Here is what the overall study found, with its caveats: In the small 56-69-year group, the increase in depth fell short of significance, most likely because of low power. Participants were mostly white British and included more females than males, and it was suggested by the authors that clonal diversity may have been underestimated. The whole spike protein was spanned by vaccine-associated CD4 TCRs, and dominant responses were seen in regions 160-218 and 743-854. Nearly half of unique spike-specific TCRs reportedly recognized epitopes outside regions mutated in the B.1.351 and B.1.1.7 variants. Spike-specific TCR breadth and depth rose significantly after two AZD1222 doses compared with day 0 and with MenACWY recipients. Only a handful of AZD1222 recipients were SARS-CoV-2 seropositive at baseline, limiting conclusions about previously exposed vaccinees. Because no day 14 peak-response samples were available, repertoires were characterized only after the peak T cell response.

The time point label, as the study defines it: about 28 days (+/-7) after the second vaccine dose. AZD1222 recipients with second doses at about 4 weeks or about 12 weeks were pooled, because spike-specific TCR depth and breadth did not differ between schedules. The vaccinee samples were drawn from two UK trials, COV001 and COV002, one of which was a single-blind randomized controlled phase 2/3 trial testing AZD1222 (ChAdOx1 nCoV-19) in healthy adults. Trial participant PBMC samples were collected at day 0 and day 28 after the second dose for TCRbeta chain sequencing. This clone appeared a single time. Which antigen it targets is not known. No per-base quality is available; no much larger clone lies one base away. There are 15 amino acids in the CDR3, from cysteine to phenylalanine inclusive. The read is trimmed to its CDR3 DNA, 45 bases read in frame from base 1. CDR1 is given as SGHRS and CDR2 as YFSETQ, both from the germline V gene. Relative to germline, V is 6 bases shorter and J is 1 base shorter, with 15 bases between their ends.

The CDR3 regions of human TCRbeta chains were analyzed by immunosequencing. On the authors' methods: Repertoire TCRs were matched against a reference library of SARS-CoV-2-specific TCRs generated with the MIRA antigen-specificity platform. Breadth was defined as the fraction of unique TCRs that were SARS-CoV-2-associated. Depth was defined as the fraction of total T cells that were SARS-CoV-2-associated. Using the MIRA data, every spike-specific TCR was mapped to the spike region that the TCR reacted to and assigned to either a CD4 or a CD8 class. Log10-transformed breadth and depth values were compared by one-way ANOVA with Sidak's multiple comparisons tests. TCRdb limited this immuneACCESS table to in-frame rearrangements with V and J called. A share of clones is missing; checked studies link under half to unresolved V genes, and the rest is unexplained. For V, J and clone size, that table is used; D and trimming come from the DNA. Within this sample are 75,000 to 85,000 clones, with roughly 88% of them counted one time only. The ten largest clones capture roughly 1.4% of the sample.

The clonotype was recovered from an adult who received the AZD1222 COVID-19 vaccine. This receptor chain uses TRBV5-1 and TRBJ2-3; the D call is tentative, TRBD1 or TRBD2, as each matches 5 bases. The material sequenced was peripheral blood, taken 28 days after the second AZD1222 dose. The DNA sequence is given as TGCGCCAGCACCCTGGATGGGGGTGGCACAGATACGCAGTATTTT. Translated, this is CASTLDGGGTDTQYF.